These T cell receptor beta chains were read from a single sample in a study of vaccination effects on CD4 cells after COVID-19. TCRdb's table, derived via immunoSEQ multiplex PCR, lists solely in-frame clones and lacks some. The sample has roughly 50,000 clones, approximately 65% seen once. No antigens are known for them. The source material was CD4+ T cells from PBMCs cultured without peptide, sampled before COVID-19 vaccination. The receptors derive from a human donor who received a COVID-19 vaccine. Both conserved end residues are part of each CDR3. The D gene is left open where the match is weak. Clone size is not always given. Where it is, it says once, few, many or a class for expanded clones.

V gene: TRBV15
D gene: TRBD1
J gene: TRBJ1-4
clone size: NA
CDR3 DNA: TGTGCCACCAGCAAGAAAGGGGGCGAGAATGAAAAACTGTTTTTT
CDR3 protein: CATSKKGGENEKLFF

V gene: TRBV3-1/TRBV3-2
D gene: NA
J gene: TRBJ1-2
clone size: NA
CDR3 DNA: TGTGCCAGCAGCCAAGGAGGGGTCTACGGCTACACCTTC
CDR3 protein: CASSQGGVYGYTF

V gene: TRBV7-2
D gene: TRBD1
J gene: TRBJ1-5
clone size: few
CDR3 DNA: TGTGCCAGCAGCCAGGGACAGGGGGCACAGCCCCAGCATTTT
CDR3 protein: CASSQGQGAQPQHF

V gene: TRBV6-2/TRBV6-3
D gene: NA
J gene: TRBJ1-1
clone size: few
CDR3 DNA: TGTGCCAGCAGTTACGGACGGTACACTGAAGCTTTCTTT
CDR3 protein: CASSYGRYTEAFF

V gene: TRBV7-3
D gene: NA
J gene: TRBJ2-3
clone size: NA
CDR3 DNA: TGTGCCAGCAGCTCCCCCGCGACAGCAGATACGCAGTATTTT
CDR3 protein: CASSSPATADTQYF

V gene: TRBV6-2/TRBV6-3
D gene: NA
J gene: TRBJ2-2
clone size: NA
CDR3 DNA: TGTGCCAGCAGTTACTCGAAATACGTCGCGGGCTACACCGGGGAGCTGTTTTTT
CDR3 protein: CASSYSKYVAGYTGELFF

V gene: TRBV5-1
D gene: TRBD2
J gene: TRBJ2-1
clone size: NA
CDR3 DNA: TGCGCCAGCAGCTCCGGGACTAGCCCACATGAGCAGTTCTTC
CDR3 protein: CASSSGTSPHEQFF

V gene: TRBV5-1
D gene: TRBD1
J gene: TRBJ2-5
clone size: NA
CDR3 DNA: TGCGCCAGCAGCTCGACAGGGATCGGAGAGACCCAGTACTTC
CDR3 protein: CASSSTGIGETQYF

V gene: TRBV13
D gene: NA
J gene: TRBJ2-5
clone size: NA
CDR3 DNA: TGTGCCAGCAGCTTAGTTGGGCAAGAGACCCAGTACTTC
CDR3 protein: CASSLVGQETQYF

V gene: TRBV14
D gene: TRBD1
J gene: TRBJ1-4
clone size: NA
CDR3 DNA: TGTGCCAGCAGCCGCCAGGGGGCCGGAAAACTGTTTTTT
CDR3 protein: CASSRQGAGKLFF

V gene: TRBV3-1/TRBV3-2
D gene: TRBD1
J gene: TRBJ1-6
clone size: NA
CDR3 DNA: TGTGCCAGCAGCCCCTCGACAGGGGGGAATTCACCCCTCCACTTT
CDR3 protein: CASSPSTGGNSPLHF

V gene: TRBV2
D gene: TRBD1
J gene: TRBJ1-6
clone size: few
CDR3 DNA: TGTGCGGGGCTAGCAGGGACAGCAAATTCACCCCTCCACTTT
CDR3 protein: CAGLAGTANSPLHF

V gene: TRBV29-1
D gene: NA
J gene: TRBJ1-3
clone size: few
CDR3 DNA: TGCAGCGTTCAGGGGTACAGTGGAAACACCATATATTTT
CDR3 protein: CSVQGYSGNTIYF

V gene: TRBV5-5
D gene: NA
J gene: TRBJ1-2
clone size: few
CDR3 DNA: TGTGCCAGCAGCCCCTACTGGACAGCTAACTATGGCTACACCTTC
CDR3 protein: CASSPYWTANYGYTF

V gene: TRBV9
D gene: TRBD2
J gene: TRBJ2-1
clone size: NA
CDR3 DNA: TGTGCCAGCAGGGAACCTGGACTAGGGACCCACAATGAGCAGTTCTTC
CDR3 protein: CASREPGLGTHNEQFF

V gene: TRBV6-5
D gene: NA
J gene: TRBJ2-2
clone size: NA
CDR3 DNA: TGTGCCAGCAGAAGAACCACGACCGGGGAGCTGTTTTTT
CDR3 protein: CASRRTTTGELFF

V gene: TRBV10-3
D gene: NA
J gene: TRBJ2-7
clone size: NA
CDR3 DNA: TGTGCCATCAGTGAGTCGAACCTCCGGAACGAGCAGTACTTC
CDR3 protein: CAISESNLRNEQYF

V gene: TRBV5-1
D gene: NA
J gene: TRBJ2-3
clone size: NA
CDR3 DNA: TGCGCCAGCCGGACTCGCAGCACAGATACGCAGTATTTT
CDR3 protein: CASRTRSTDTQYF

V gene: TRBV5-1
D gene: NA
J gene: TRBJ1-2
clone size: NA
CDR3 DNA: TGCGCCAGCAGCCCAGCTCACTATGGCTACACCTTC
CDR3 protein: CASSPAHYGYTF

V gene: TRBV18
D gene: NA
J gene: TRBJ2-4
clone size: few
CDR3 DNA: TGTGCCAGCTCACCACTCCAGGGGGCCAAAAACATTCAGTACTTC
CDR3 protein: CASSPLQGAKNIQYF

V gene: TRBV13
D gene: NA
J gene: TRBJ1-5
clone size: few
CDR3 DNA: TGTGCCAGCAGCCCCGATGGGGGGGAGGGAGCCTCCCGCTATCAGCCCCAGCATTTT
CDR3 protein: CASSPDGGEGASRYQPQHF

V gene: TRBV28
D gene: NA
J gene: TRBJ2-7
clone size: NA
CDR3 DNA: TGTGCCAGCAGTGTACCCTCGAGGGTTGAGCAGTACTTC
CDR3 protein: CASSVPSRVEQYF

V gene: TRBV3-1/TRBV3-2
D gene: NA
J gene: TRBJ2-3
clone size: NA
CDR3 DNA: TGTGCCAGCAGCCCAGGCTCTTGGGGGCTAACAGATACGCAGTATTTT
CDR3 protein: CASSPGSWGLTDTQYF

V gene: TRBV5-8
D gene: TRBD2
J gene: TRBJ2-7
clone size: NA
CDR3 DNA: TGTGCCAGCAGCTCCAGACTAGCGGTCTACGAGCAGTACTTC
CDR3 protein: CASSSRLAVYEQYF

V gene: TRBV12-3/TRBV12-4
D gene: NA
J gene: TRBJ2-7
clone size: NA
CDR3 DNA: TGTGCCAGCAGTTCACCCCTGACAGGCCAGGAGTACTTC
CDR3 protein: CASSSPLTGQEYF

V gene: TRBV9
D gene: NA
J gene: TRBJ1-1
clone size: NA
CDR3 DNA: TGTGCCAGCAGCGTAGGAATTGGGGCGGGGAACACTGAAGCTTTCTTT
CDR3 protein: CASSVGIGAGNTEAFF

V gene: TRBV5-1
D gene: TRBD2
J gene: TRBJ2-1
clone size: few
CDR3 DNA: TGCGCCAGCAGCTCCACTAGCGGGACAGACAATGAGCAGTTCTTC
CDR3 protein: CASSSTSGTDNEQFF

V gene: TRBV2
D gene: NA
J gene: TRBJ1-1
clone size: NA
CDR3 DNA: TGTGCCAGCAGTTCCGCCCAAGGGGTTAAAGCTTTCTTT
CDR3 protein: CASSSAQGVKAFF

V gene: TRBV7-2
D gene: NA
J gene: TRBJ2-3
clone size: NA
CDR3 DNA: TGTGCCAGCAGCTCCCCCAGGGACTCCACAGATACGCAGTATTTT
CDR3 protein: CASSSPRDSTDTQYF

V gene: TRBV4-1
D gene: TRBD2
J gene: TRBJ2-1
clone size: NA
CDR3 DNA: TGCGCCAGCAGCCAAGGACTAGCGGGGGGATACAATGAGCAGTTCTTC
CDR3 protein: CASSQGLAGGYNEQFF

V gene: TRBV12-3/TRBV12-4
D gene: NA
J gene: TRBJ2-5
clone size: NA
CDR3 DNA: TGTGCCAGCAGTCGACTGGAAAGAGGGACCCAGTACTTC
CDR3 protein: CASSRLERGTQYF

V gene: TRBV27
D gene: NA
J gene: TRBJ1-1
clone size: NA
CDR3 DNA: TGTGCCAGCAGCGACCTACAGATGAACACTGAAGCTTTCTTT
CDR3 protein: CASSDLQMNTEAFF

V gene: TRBV20-1
D gene: NA
J gene: TRBJ2-7
clone size: NA
CDR3 DNA: TGCAGTGCTAGTCAGGTGCGCTACGAGCAGTACTTC
CDR3 protein: CSASQVRYEQYF

V gene: TRBV6-2/TRBV6-3
D gene: NA
J gene: TRBJ2-5
clone size: NA
CDR3 DNA: TGTGCCAGCAGTTACTCGAGGGTGGAGACCCAGTACTTC
CDR3 protein: CASSYSRVETQYF

V gene: TRBV28
D gene: NA
J gene: TRBJ1-1
clone size: NA
CDR3 DNA: TGTGCCAGCATCCCTCCAGGGACGATTAAAGCTTTCTTT
CDR3 protein: CASIPPGTIKAFF

V gene: TRBV6-2/TRBV6-3
D gene: NA
J gene: TRBJ2-2
clone size: NA
CDR3 DNA: TGTGCCAGCAGTTACCTACGGGCTGGGGAGCTGTTTTTT
CDR3 protein: CASSYLRAGELFF

V gene: TRBV11-2
D gene: NA
J gene: TRBJ1-2
clone size: few
CDR3 DNA: TGTGCCAGCAGCTTAGCGGGGGGGCGGAAAAGTGGCTACACCTTC
CDR3 protein: CASSLAGGRKSGYTF

V gene: TRBV19
D gene: NA
J gene: TRBJ1-6
clone size: NA
CDR3 DNA: TGTGCCAGTATGGGGGACTATAATTCACCCCTCCACTTT
CDR3 protein: CASMGDYNSPLHF

V gene: TRBV4-1
D gene: TRBD1
J gene: TRBJ1-1
clone size: few
CDR3 DNA: TGCGCCAGCAGCCAACGCCCAGGGGGTGGGAACACTGAAGCTTTCTTT
CDR3 protein: CASSQRPGGGNTEAFF

V gene: TRBV6-2/TRBV6-3
D gene: NA
J gene: TRBJ2-3
clone size: few
CDR3 DNA: TGTGCCAGCAGCTATGGGATTCCCACAGATACGCAGTATTTT
CDR3 protein: CASSYGIPTDTQYF

V gene: TRBV7-8
D gene: NA
J gene: TRBJ1-2
clone size: NA
CDR3 DNA: TGTGCCAGCAGCCCGGGCCGCCGGAGACACTATGGCTACACCTTC
CDR3 protein: CASSPGRRRHYGYTF

V gene: TRBV30
D gene: TRBD1
J gene: TRBJ1-3
clone size: NA
CDR3 DNA: TGTGCCTGGAGTGCCCCCGCGACAGGGGTTGGAAACACCATATATTTT
CDR3 protein: CAWSAPATGVGNTIYF

V gene: TRBV19
D gene: TRBD1
J gene: TRBJ1-1
clone size: few
CDR3 DNA: TGTGCCAGTAGTATAAGGGACAGCCTGAACACTGAAGCTTTCTTT
CDR3 protein: CASSIRDSLNTEAFF

V gene: TRBV5-1
D gene: NA
J gene: TRBJ1-5
clone size: NA
CDR3 DNA: TGCGCCAGCAGCCTAGGGGGAAGCAATCAGCCCCAGCATTTT
CDR3 protein: CASSLGGSNQPQHF

V gene: TRBV20-1
D gene: NA
J gene: TRBJ1-2
clone size: NA
CDR3 DNA: TGCAGTGCTTGGGCTAACTATGGCTACACCTTC
CDR3 protein: CSAWANYGYTF

V gene: TRBV2
D gene: NA
J gene: TRBJ2-4
clone size: NA
CDR3 DNA: TGTGCCAGCAGTGAGATTCTCGGCAAAAACATTCAGTACTTC
CDR3 protein: CASSEILGKNIQYF

V gene: TRBV6-5
D gene: NA
J gene: TRBJ1-1
clone size: NA
CDR3 DNA: TGTGCCAGCAGTTACGGTCCCAGACTGAACACTGAAGCTTTCTTT
CDR3 protein: CASSYGPRLNTEAFF

V gene: TRBV2
D gene: NA
J gene: TRBJ2-3
clone size: NA
CDR3 DNA: TGTGCCAGCAGCCCCACCCTAGTCCTAAACACAGATACGCAGTATTTT
CDR3 protein: CASSPTLVLNTDTQYF

V gene: TRBV5-6
D gene: NA
J gene: TRBJ1-6
clone size: NA
CDR3 DNA: TGTGCCAGCAGCTCCGACGGCCAGTGGGCACCCCTCCACTTT
CDR3 protein: CASSSDGQWAPLHF

V gene: TRBV12-3/TRBV12-4
D gene: NA
J gene: TRBJ1-3
clone size: NA
CDR3 DNA: TGTGCCAGCAGCCCCACCGGAGAAAACACCATATATTTT
CDR3 protein: CASSPTGENTIYF

V gene: TRBV5-3
D gene: NA
J gene: TRBJ1-4
clone size: NA
CDR3 DNA: TGTGCCAGAAGGGGGGCAGGGGTGGGTACTAATGAAAAACTGTTTTTT
CDR3 protein: CARRGAGVGTNEKLFF

V gene: TRBV10-3
D gene: NA
J gene: TRBJ1-2
clone size: few
CDR3 DNA: TGTGCCATCAGTGAGGCCTCGGGGCCCTATGGCTACACCTTC
CDR3 protein: CAISEASGPYGYTF

V gene: TRBV25-1
D gene: TRBD1
J gene: TRBJ1-1
clone size: NA
CDR3 DNA: TGTGCCAGCAGCAGAGGGTACAGGGGTCCGGACACTGAAGCTTTCTTT
CDR3 protein: CASSRGYRGPDTEAFF